One and the same sample provided the 15 T cell receptor beta chains below, sequenced in a study of T cell responses to AZD1222 COVID-19 vaccine. TCRdb keeps only in-frame clones here, not all; method: immunoSEQ multiplex PCR. Of 100,000 to 150,000 clones listed, roughly 90% are singletons. The specimen was peripheral blood, collected on day 0 of AZD1222 vaccination. Receptor source: an adult in good health.

The genes are TRBV5-5 and TRBJ1-6; D not resolved. CDR3 length equals 14 residues. Trimming cost V 0 bases and J 6 bases, with 7 bases left between them. From germline, CDR1 is SGHKS and CDR2 YYEKEE (reference sequence). DNA for the CDR3: TGTGCCAGCAGCTTGGAACAGATTAATTCACCCCTCCACTTT. Translation: CASSLEQINSPLHF.

V and J are TRBV5-6 and TRBJ1-5; 8 positions agree with TRBD1. Germline values: CDR1 SGHDT, CDR2 YYEEEE. The CDR3 length is 16 residues. The V segment lost 4 bases and the J segment 0 bases; nucleotides outside the gene matches: 6. CDR3 sequence reads: CASSLRTGNSNQPQHF. The DNA for the CDR3 is TGTGCCAGCAGCCTACGGACAGGGAATAGCAATCAGCCCCAGCATTTT.

A single count supports this clone. The CDR3 DNA reads TGCGCCAGCAGCTTGAGGCAAGGACAGCCCCAGCATTTT. The encoded protein is CASSLRQGQPQHF. V gene TRBV5-1 combines with J gene TRBJ1-5; D ambiguous. The CDR3 covers 13 residues. Germline-derived CDR1 and CDR2 are SGHRS and YFSETQ. V shed 1 base and J shed 7 bases, with 9 bases lying between them.

This chain connects TRBV6-2 or TRBV6-3 to TRBJ2-3, with D perhaps TRBD1 or TRBD2 (5 bases each). The CDR3 length is 14 residues. V gave up 4 bases and J gave up 6 bases, with 14 bases separating them. The germline V gene encodes CDR1 MNHEY and CDR2 SVGEGT. Here the CDR3 DNA reads TGTGCCAGCAGTTTAGGGACGGACCTGGATACGCAGTATTTT. Translated, it gives CASSLGTDLDTQYF.

This clone was seen just once. The V gene is TRBV4-1, the J gene TRBJ1-2; 7 bases are shared with TRBD1. Germline values: CDR1 MGHRA, CDR2 YSYEKL. The length of the CDR3 is 16 residues. J lost 3 bases, V lost 0 bases, and 7 bases had no gene match. The CDR3 coding sequence is TGCGCCAGCAGCCAAGACGTCAGACAGGGTTACTATGGCTACACCTTC. Residues: CASSQDVRQGYYGYTF.

This chain uses TRBV5-1 with TRBJ2-2; 7 bases line up with TRBD1. The CDR3 extends over 14 amino acids. Germline CDR1 SGHRS, CDR2 YFSETQ. Trimming cost V 4 bases and J 3 bases; bases outside gene matches: 3. The CDR3 reads CASSPGTDTGELFF. For the CDR3, the DNA is TGCGCCAGCAGCCCCGGGACAGACACCGGGGAGCTGTTTTTT.

The chain has TRBV29-1 and TRBJ1-5, with 9 bases identical to TRBD1. The V gene end was trimmed by 4 bases and the J gene end by 3 bases; junction bases not matched to a gene: 4. The germline gives CDR1 SQVTM, CDR2 ANQGSEA. The CDR3 is 14 residues long. The CDR3 reads CSVGGDRANQPQHF. The CDR3 DNA follows: TGCAGCGTTGGGGGGGACAGGGCCAATCAGCCCCAGCATTTT.

The chain has TRBV7-2 and TRBJ2-1, with 14 bases fitting TRBD2. CDR1 and CDR2 (germline): SGHTA, FQGNSA. This CDR3 has 18 residues. Losses at the gene ends were 5 bases for V and 5 bases for J; bases not matched to a gene: 11. The CDR3 DNA is TGTGCCAGCAGCCTCCGACTAGCGGGGGGGCTGTTGGACAATGAGCAGTTCTTC. Translation: CASSLRLAGGLLDNEQFF.

The chain recombines TRBV29-1 with TRBJ2-7; no reliable D call. The CDR3 is 14 residues long. Germline CDR1 and CDR2: SQVTM and ANQGSEA. Trimming stripped 2 bases from V and 6 bases from J, with 17 bases between. CDR3 protein: CSVEIGQRLAEQYF. CDR3 DNA: TGCAGCGTTGAAATTGGTCAGCGTCTCGCCGAGCAGTACTTC.

J is TRBJ2-2 and V is TRBV11-3, with D maybe TRBD1 (6 bases). V dropped 5 bases and J dropped 4 bases, with 14 bases sitting between them. CDR1 and CDR2 (germline): SGHNT, YENEEA. The CDR3 runs to 15 residues. The CDR3: CASSDRDKATGELFF. As DNA, the CDR3 is TGTGCCAGCAGCGACCGGGACAAGGCCACCGGGGAGCTGTTTTTT. The whole variable domain, filled in from reference TRBV11-3 and TRBJ2-2, reads EAGVVQSPRYKIIEKKQPVAFWCNPISGHNTLYWYLQNLGQGPELLIRYENEEAVDDSQLPKDRFSAERLKGVDSTLKIQPAELGDSAVYLCASSDRDKATGELFFGEGSRLTVL.

This rearrangement joins TRBV24-1 to TRBJ1-2; 8 nucleotides align to TRBD1. Per the germline V gene, CDR1 is KGHDR and CDR2 is SFDVKD. V shed 2 bases and J 7 bases; nucleotides not matched to a gene: 11. The CDR3 sequence is 16 residues long. The CDR3 region is CATSDSPGTGPPGYTF. CDR3 in DNA: TGTGCCACCAGTGATTCCCCCGGGACAGGCCCTCCTGGCTACACCTTC.

The V and J genes are TRBV5-1 and TRBJ1-6; 9 nucleotides agree with TRBD1. V lost 0 bases and J lost 10; bases outside the gene matches: 5. The V gene's germline CDR1 is SGHRS and CDR2 YFSETQ. The CDR3 contains 15 residues. The CDR3 here is CASSLAGQGRSPLHF. CDR3 coding DNA: TGCGCCAGCAGCTTGGCCGGACAGGGGCGGTCACCCCTCCACTTT.

The chain couples TRBV7-2 to TRBJ1-2; the D is unclear. Germline V gene sequence: CDR1 SGHTA, CDR2 FQGNSA. Trimming took 1 base from V and 5 from J, leaving 11 bases between them. CDR3 length: 14 residues. CDR3 bases: TGTGCCAGCAGCTTAGGGGTGGGTGGGTATGGCTACACCTTC. This sequence encodes CASSLGVGGYGYTF.

The rearrangement uses TRBV2 and TRBJ1-5; D may be TRBD1 (6 bases). The V gene lost 8 bases and the J gene lost 6 bases, with 20 bases spanning the gap. This CDR3 has 15 residues. Per germline, CDR1 SNHLY and CDR2 FYNNEI. The CDR3 DNA follows: TGTGCCAGCTCTCTGGGGGCCCGAGGTGGTCAGCCCCAGCATTTT. Translating it yields CASSLGARGGQPQHF.

This clone was detected once. Here the CDR3 reads CASSLGQGTGELFF. The CDR3 bases are TGTGCCAGCAGCTTAGGACAGGGAACCGGGGAGCTGTTTTTT. J is TRBJ2-2 and V is TRBV7-9; TRBD1 matches 7 bases. The CDR3 extends over 14 amino acids. The V segment lost 1 base and the J segment 5 bases; nucleotides outside the gene matches: 1. Germline CDR1 is SEHNR and CDR2 is FQNEAQ (reference sequence).